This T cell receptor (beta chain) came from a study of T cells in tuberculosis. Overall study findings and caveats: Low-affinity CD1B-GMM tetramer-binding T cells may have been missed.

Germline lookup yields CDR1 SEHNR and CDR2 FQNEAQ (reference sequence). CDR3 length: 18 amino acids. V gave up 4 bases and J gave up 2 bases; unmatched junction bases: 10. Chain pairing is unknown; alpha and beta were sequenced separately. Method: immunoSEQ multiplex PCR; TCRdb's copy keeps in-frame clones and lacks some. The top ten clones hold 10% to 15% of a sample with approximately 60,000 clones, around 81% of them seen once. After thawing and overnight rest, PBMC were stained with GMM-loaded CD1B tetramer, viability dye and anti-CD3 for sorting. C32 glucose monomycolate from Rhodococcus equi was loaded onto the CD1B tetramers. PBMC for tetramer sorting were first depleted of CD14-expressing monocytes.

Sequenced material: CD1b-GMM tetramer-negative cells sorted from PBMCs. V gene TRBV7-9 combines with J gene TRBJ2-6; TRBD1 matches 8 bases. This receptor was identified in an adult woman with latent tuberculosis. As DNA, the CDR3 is TGTGCCAGCAGCTCCAGGGGGCGCGGGCTAGCTGGGGCCAACGTCCTGACTTTC. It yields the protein CASSSRGRGLAGANVLTF. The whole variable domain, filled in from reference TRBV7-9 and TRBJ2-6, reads DTGVSQNPRHKITKRGQNVTFRCDPISEHNRLYWYRQTLGQGPEFLTYFQNEAQLEKSRLLSDRFSAERPKGSFSTLEIQRTEQGDSAMYLCASSSRGRGLAGANVLTFGAGSRLTVL.